The sample holds a few counts of the clone carrying this T cell receptor beta chain. The antigen is not known. The CDR3 runs to 15 residues. After removal of 5 bases from V and 6 bases from J, the junction contained 8 bases not matched to a gene. Germline lookup yields CDR1 MGHDK and CDR2 SYGVNS. The source of the sample is a study of T cell repertoires in cytomegalovirus infection. Study as a whole: Recently identified HLA-C-restricted and well-studied HLA-B-restricted CMV epitopes were used. Public TCR beta signatures were indicative of both CMV infection and a matching HLA type.

The study's findings and limits: CMV-specific TCR beta clonotypes restricted by HLA-C were the ones dominating the ex vivo response.

TCRdb used MiXCR to reprocess the reads, holding one entry per CDR3 protein. The data show around 300,000 distinct CDR3 sequences, less than 25% seen once. This material consisted of cultured PBMCs, taken from culture after CMV antigen stimulation. This clonotype was obtained from a human donor in good health (CMV status not recorded). Some clones in this sample may be carry-over from other donors' samples. This chain links TRBV25-1 with TRBJ2-1; 9 bases are a match to TRBD2. In DNA form, the CDR3 reads TGTGCCAGCAGTATTAGCGGGAGCAGGGCCAATGAGCAGTTCTTC. Protein product: CASSISGSRANEQFF.